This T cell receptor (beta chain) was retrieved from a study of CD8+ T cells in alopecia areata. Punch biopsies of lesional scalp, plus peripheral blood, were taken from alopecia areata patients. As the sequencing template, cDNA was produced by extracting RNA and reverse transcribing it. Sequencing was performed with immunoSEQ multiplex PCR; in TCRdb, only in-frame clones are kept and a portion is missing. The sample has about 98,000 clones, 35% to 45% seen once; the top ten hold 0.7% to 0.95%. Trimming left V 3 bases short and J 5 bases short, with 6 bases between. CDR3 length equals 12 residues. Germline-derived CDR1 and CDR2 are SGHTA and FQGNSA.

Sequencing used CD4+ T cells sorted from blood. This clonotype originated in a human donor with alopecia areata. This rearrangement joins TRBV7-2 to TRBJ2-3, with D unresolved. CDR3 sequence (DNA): TGTGCCAGCAGCTTCATTCTAGATACGCAGTATTTT. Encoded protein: CASSFILDTQYF.